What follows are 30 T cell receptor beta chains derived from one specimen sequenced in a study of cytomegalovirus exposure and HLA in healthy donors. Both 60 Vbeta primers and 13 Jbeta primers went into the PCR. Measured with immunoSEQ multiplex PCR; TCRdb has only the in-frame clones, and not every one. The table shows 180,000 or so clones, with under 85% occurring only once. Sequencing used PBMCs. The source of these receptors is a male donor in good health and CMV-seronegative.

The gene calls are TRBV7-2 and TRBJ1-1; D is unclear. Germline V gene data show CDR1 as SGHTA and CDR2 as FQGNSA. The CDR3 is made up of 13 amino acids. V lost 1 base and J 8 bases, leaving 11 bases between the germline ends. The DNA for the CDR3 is TGTGCCAGCAGCTTAGAACGACTACGGGAAGCTTTCTTT. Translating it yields CASSLERLREAFF.

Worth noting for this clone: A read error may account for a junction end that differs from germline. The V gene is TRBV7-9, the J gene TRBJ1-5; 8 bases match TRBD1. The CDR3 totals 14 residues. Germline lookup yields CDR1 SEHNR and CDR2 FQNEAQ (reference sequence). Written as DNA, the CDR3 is TGTTCCAGCAGCTCCGGACAGGGCGATCAGCCCCAGCATTTT. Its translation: CSSSSGQGDQPQHF.

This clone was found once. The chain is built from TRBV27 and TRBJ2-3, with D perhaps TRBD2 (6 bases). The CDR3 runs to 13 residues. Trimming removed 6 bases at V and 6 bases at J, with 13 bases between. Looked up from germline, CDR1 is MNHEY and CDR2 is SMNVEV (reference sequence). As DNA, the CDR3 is TGTGCCAGCAGCCGTGGGGGGTGGGATACGCAGTATTTT. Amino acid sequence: CASSRGGWDTQYF.

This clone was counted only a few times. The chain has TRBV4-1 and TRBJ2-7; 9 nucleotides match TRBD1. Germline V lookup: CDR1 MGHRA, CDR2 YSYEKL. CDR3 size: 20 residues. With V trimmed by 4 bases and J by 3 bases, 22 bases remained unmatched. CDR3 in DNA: TGCGCCAGCAGCCCGCACGGGACAGGGACCACCGTCGCTTCCTTCTACGAGCAGTACTTC. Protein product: CASSPHGTGTTVASFYEQYF.

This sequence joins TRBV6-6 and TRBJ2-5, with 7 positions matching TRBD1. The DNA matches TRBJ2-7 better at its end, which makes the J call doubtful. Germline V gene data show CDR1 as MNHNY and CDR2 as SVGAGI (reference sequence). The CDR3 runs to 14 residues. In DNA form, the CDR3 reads TGTGCCAGCAGTTACGACAGGGAATTAGGCGAGCAGTACTTC. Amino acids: CASSYDRELGEQYF.

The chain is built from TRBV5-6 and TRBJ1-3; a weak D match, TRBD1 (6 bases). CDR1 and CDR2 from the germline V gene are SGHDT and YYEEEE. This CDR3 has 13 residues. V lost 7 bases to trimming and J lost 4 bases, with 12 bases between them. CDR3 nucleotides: TGTGCCAGCTCAGGGGCGTGGGGAAACACCATATATTTT. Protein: CASSGAWGNTIYF.

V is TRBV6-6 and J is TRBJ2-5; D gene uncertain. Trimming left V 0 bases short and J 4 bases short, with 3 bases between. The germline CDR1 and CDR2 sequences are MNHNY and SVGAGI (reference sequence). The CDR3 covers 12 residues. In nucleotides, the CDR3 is TGTGCCAGCAGTTACTCGGCAGAGACCCAGTACTTC. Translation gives CASSYSAETQYF.

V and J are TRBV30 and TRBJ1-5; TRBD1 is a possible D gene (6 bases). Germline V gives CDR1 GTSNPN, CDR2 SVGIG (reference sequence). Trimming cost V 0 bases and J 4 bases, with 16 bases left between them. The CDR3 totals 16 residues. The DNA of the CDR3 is TGTGCCTGGAGTGTAACGGGGGGGCAATCGAATCAGCCCCAGCATTTT. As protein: CAWSVTGGQSNQPQHF.

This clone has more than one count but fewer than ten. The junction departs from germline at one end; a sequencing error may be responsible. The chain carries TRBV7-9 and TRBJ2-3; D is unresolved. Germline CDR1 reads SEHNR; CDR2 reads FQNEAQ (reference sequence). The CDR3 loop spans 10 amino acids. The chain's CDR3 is CSSSKDTQYF. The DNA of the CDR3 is TGTTCCAGCAGTAAAGATACGCAGTATTTT.

CDR3 sequence (DNA): TGTGCCAGCAGTTTGTACACTAGCGGGAGGGGCACAGATACGCAGTATTTT. Its translation is CASSLYTSGRGTDTQYF. This rearrangement joins TRBV28 to TRBJ2-3, with 13 bases aligning to TRBD2. J gave up 1 base and V 3 bases, and 4 bases lay outside the gene matches. Germline CDR1 is MDHEN and CDR2 is SYDVKM. The CDR3 has 17 residues.

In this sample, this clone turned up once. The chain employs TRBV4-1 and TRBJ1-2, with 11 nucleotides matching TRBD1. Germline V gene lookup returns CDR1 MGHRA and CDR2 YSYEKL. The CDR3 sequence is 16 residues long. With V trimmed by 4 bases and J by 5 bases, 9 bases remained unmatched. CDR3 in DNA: TGCGCCAGCAGCCTAGAAGGACAGGGGGCGGGGTATGGCTACACCTTC. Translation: CASSLEGQGAGYGYTF.

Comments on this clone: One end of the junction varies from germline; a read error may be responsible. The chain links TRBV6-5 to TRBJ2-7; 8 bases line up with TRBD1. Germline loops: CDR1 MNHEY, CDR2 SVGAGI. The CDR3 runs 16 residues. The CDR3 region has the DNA TGTGCCAGCAGTTACGGAGGCCCAGGGGGCTCCCACGAGCAGTACTTC. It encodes CASSYGGPGGSHEQYF.

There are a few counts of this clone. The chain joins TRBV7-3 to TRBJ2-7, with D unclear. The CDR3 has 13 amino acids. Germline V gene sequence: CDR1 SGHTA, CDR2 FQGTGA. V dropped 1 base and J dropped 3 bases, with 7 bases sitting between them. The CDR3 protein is CASSLINGYEQYF. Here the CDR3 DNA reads TGTGCCAGCAGCTTAATCAACGGCTACGAGCAGTACTTC.

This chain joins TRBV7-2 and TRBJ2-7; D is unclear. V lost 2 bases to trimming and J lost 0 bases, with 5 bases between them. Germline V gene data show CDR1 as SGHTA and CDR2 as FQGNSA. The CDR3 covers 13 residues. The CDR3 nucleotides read TGTGCCAGCAGCTTATCCTCCTCCTACGAGCAGTACTTC. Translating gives CASSLSSSYEQYF.

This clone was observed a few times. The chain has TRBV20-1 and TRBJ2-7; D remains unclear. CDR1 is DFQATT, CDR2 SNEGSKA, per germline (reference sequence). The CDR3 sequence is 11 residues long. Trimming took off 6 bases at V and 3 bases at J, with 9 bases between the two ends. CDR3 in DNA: TGCAGTGCCAATGAGTACTACGAGCAGTACTTC. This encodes CSANEYYEQYF.

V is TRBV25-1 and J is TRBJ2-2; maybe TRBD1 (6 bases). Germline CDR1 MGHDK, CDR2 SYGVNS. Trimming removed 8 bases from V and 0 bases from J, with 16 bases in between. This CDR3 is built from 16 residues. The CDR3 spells CASQTGPRANTGELFF. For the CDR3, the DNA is TGTGCCAGCCAGACAGGACCCCGTGCGAACACCGGGGAGCTGTTTTTT. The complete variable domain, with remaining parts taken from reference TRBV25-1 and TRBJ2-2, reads EADIYQTPRYLVIGTGKKITLECSQTMGHDKMYWYQQDPGMELHLIHYSYGVNSTEKGDLSSESTVSRIRTEHFPLTLESARPSHTSQYLCASQTGPRANTGELFFGEGSRLTVL.

The CDR3 DNA follows: TGTGCCAGCAGTCCAATGGGCAGGGAAGGGCAGCCCCAGCATTTT. It specifies CASSPMGREGQPQHF. The J gene is TRBJ1-5, the V gene TRBV9; perhaps TRBD1 as D (5 bases). Germline CDR1 and CDR2: SGDLS and YYNGEE. Trimming shortened V by 5 bases and J by 7 bases, and 19 bases separated the two germline ends. The CDR3 covers 15 residues.

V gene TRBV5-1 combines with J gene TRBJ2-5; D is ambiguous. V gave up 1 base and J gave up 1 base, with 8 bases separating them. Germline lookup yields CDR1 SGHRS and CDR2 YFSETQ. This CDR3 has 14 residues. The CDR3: CASSLSPGQETQYF. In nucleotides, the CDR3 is TGCGCCAGCAGCTTGTCTCCGGGCCAAGAGACCCAGTACTTC.

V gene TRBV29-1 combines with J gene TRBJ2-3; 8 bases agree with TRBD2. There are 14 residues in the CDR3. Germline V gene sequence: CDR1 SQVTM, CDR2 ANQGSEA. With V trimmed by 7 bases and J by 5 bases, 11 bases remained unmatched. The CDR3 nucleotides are TGCAGCGCCGATGGGCCCAGCGGGGGAGATACGCAGTATTTT. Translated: CSADGPSGGDTQYF.

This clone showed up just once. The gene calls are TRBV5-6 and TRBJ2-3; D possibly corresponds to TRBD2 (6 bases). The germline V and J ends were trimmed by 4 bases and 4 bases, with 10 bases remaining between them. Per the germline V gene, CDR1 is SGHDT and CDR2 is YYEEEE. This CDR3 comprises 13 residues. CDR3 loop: CASSRGGADTQYF. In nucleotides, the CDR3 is TGTGCCAGCAGCAGAGGAGGGGCAGATACGCAGTATTTT.

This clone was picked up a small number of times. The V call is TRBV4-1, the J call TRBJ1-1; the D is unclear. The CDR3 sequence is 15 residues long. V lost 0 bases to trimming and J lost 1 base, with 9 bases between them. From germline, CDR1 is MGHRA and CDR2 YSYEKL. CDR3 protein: CASSQDLYGNTEAFF. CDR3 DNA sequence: TGCGCCAGCAGCCAAGATTTGTACGGGAACACTGAAGCTTTCTTT.

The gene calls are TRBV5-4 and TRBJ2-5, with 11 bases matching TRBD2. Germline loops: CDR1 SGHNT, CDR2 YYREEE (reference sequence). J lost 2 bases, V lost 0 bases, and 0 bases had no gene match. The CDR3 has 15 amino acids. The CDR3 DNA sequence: TGTGCCAGCAGCTTGGCTAGCGGGAGGCAAGAGACCCAGTACTTC. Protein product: CASSLASGRQETQYF.

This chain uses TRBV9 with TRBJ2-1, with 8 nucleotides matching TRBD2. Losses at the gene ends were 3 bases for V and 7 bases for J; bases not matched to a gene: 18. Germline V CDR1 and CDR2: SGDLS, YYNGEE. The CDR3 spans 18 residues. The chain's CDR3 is CASSDPKGLAPRGNEQFF. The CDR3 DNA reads TGTGCCAGCAGCGACCCCAAAGGACTAGCCCCCCGGGGGAATGAGCAGTTCTTC.

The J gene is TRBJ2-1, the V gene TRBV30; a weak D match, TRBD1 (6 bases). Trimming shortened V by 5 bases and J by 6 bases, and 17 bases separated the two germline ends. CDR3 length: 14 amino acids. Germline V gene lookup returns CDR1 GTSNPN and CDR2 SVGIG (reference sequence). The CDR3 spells CAWATGLKGNEQFF. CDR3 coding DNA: TGTGCCTGGGCTACAGGGTTGAAGGGCAATGAGCAGTTCTTC.

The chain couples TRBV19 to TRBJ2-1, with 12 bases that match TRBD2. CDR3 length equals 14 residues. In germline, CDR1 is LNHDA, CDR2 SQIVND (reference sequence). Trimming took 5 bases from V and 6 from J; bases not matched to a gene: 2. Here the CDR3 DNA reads TGTGCCAGTAGTCCGACTAGCGGGAGCAATGAGCAGTTCTTC. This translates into CASSPTSGSNEQFF.

CDR3 DNA sequence: TGTGCCAGCTCACTATGGCCGCCCTCGGACAGGGGGGGTGGCTACACCTTC. Translated, it gives CASSLWPPSDRGGGYTF. This rearrangement joins TRBV18 to TRBJ1-2, with 10 bases identical to TRBD1. The CDR3 length is 17 residues. The ends lost 4 bases at V and 7 bases at J; junction bases unmatched: 15. Germline V CDR1 and CDR2: KGHSH, LQKENI.

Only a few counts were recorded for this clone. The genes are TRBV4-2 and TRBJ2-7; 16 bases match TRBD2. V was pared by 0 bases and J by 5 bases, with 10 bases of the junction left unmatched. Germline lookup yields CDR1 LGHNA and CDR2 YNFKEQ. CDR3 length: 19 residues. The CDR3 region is CASSQEGTSGGAFPHEQYF. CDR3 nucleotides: TGTGCCAGCAGCCAAGAGGGGACTAGCGGGGGGGCCTTTCCCCACGAGCAGTACTTC.

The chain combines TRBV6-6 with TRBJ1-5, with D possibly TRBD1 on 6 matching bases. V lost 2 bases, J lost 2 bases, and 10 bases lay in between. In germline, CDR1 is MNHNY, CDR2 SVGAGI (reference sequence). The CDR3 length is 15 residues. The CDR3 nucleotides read TGTGCCAGCAGTTACGGACAGAGCCGCAATCAGCCCCAGCATTTT. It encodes CASSYGQSRNQPQHF.

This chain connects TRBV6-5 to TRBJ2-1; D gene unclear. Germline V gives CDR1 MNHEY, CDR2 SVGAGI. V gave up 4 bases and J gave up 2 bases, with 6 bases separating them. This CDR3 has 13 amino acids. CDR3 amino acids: CASSLLAYNEQFF. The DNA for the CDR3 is TGTGCCAGCAGTTTACTTGCCTACAATGAGCAGTTCTTC.

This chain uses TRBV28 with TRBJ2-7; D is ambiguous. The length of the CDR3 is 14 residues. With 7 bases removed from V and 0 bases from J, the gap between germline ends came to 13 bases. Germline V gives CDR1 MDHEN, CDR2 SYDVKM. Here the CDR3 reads CASTFSSSSYEQYF. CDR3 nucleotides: TGTGCCAGCACCTTTTCCTCGAGCTCCTACGAGCAGTACTTC. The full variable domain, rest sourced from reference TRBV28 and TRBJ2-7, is DVKVTQSSRYLVKRTGEKVFLECVQDMDHENMFWYRQDPGLGLRLIYFSYDVKMKEKGDIPEGYSVSREKKERFSLILESASTNQTSMYLCASTFSSSSYEQYFGPGTRLTVT.